The clone carrying this TCR beta chain was counted ten times or more. No antigen is known for it. Distinct nucleotide sequences in the sample also encode this CDR3. The CDR3 is made up of 11 amino acids. Germline CDR1 reads SGHAT; CDR2 reads FQNNGV. Trimming removed 2 bases at V and 5 bases at J, with 0 bases between. The sample originates from a study of metastatic and nonmetastatic thyroid tumors. The study's findings and limits: Malignant thyroid tumors reportedly had TCR beta diversity that was significantly higher than in benign nodules, in blood and tumor.

There were no patients who had received any treatment before thyroid surgery. TCRdb called clones again from the PCR reads with MiXCR. Of some 30,000 clones detected, about 3.9% appear once; the ten largest clones hold around a fifth. The chain links TRBV11-2 to TRBJ1-4, with D uncertain. The receptor was isolated from a female donor with papillary thyroid cancer or a benign thyroid nodule (not recorded which). Some clones in this sample may be carry-over from other donors' samples. Sequenced: blood. In DNA form, the CDR3 reads TGTGCCAGCAGCTTAAATGAAAAACTGTTTTTT. This codes for CASSLNEKLFF.